Below, 21 T cell receptor beta chains from the same sample are listed, as sequenced in a study of Graves' ophthalmopathy and Graves' hyperthyroidism. Amplification targeted the TCR beta CDR3 regions, with RNA transcripts as the source material. HTBI-primed RT-PCR formed the first round, and a multiplex PCR formed the second. TCRdb called the multiplex PCR reads again in MiXCR, with one record for every CDR3 protein. Of around 1.1 million distinct CDR3 sequences in the sample, about two fifths were seen once. Sequencing was performed on peripheral blood or thyroid tissue (not recorded which). These receptors all stem from an adult man with Graves' hyperthyroidism.

The chain uses TRBV25-1 and TRBJ2-6; D uncertain. The V end was cut by 3 bases, the J end by 7 bases, with 4 bases between. The V gene's germline CDR1 is MGHDK and CDR2 SYGVNS. The CDR3 is 12 residues long. The CDR3 nucleotides are TGTGCCAGCAGTGACAATGCCAACGTCCTGACTTTC. It codes for CASSDNANVLTF. Using reference TRBV25-1 and TRBJ2-6 for the parts outside the CDR3, the full variable domain is EADIYQTPRYLVIGTGKKITLECSQTMGHDKMYWYQQDPGMELHLIHYSYGVNSTEKGDLSSESTVSRIRTEHFPLTLESARPSHTSQYLCASSDNANVLTFGAGSRLTVL.

The rearrangement uses TRBV10-2 and TRBJ2-6; 10 bases align to TRBD1. Germline V gene sequence: CDR1 WSHSY, CDR2 SAAADI. The CDR3 sequence is 16 residues long. The J segment lost 4 bases and the V segment lost 6 bases, leaving 6 bases of the junction unmatched. The CDR3 sequence: CASRRQGAGGANVLTF. CDR3 sequence (DNA): TGCGCCAGCAGGCGACAGGGGGCAGGCGGGGCCAACGTCCTGACTTTC.

This chain uses TRBV7-9 with TRBJ2-5, with 11 bases fitting TRBD1. The DNA end favors TRBJ2-7, so the J call may be wrong. CDR1 and CDR2 (germline): SEHNR, FQNEAQ (reference sequence). This CDR3 has 17 residues. This CDR3 is CASSLWTGGPLENEQYF. In DNA, the CDR3 is TGTGCCAGCAGCCTATGGACAGGGGGCCCGCTCGAAAACGAGCAGTACTTC.

V is TRBV5-1 and J is TRBJ2-2; 8 bases are a match to TRBD2. This CDR3 region has 18 residues. The germline CDR1 and CDR2 sequences are SGHRS and YFSETQ. V shed 3 bases and J 3 bases; nucleotides not matched to a gene: 13. The CDR3 DNA reads TGCGCCAGCAGCTCAAGACACCGGACTAGCCGGGACACCGGGGAGCTGTTTTTT. Translated, it gives CASSSRHRTSRDTGELFF.

This clonotype has just a few counts. The chain employs TRBV20-1 and TRBJ2-5; weak D call: TRBD1 (7 bases). CDR1 and CDR2 from the germline V gene are DFQATT and SNEGSKA (reference sequence). Trimming stripped 1 base from V and 4 bases from J, with 19 bases between. The CDR3 totals 16 residues. The CDR3, as DNA: TGCAGTGCTAGAGTCCCCCGACAGGGAGGATTAGAGACCCAGTACTTC. It encodes CSARVPRQGGLETQYF.

With respect to this clonotype: Being one base from a much bigger clone, this may be a read error. The final CDR3 position lacks the conserved phenylalanine or tryptophan, pointing to a likely read error. The chain has TRBV7-9 and TRBJ1-1; no reliable D call. The CDR3 is made up of 10 amino acids. Germline assignment: CDR1 SEHNR and CDR2 FQNEAQ (reference sequence). Here the CDR3 reads CANSGDEAFL. The CDR3 nucleotides read TGTGCCAACAGCGGGGATGAAGCTTTCCTT.

This rearrangement joins TRBV9 to TRBJ1-1, with D perhaps matching TRBD1 (5 bases). The CDR3 runs 14 residues. V was pared by 0 bases and J by 5 bases, with 11 bases between. In germline, CDR1 is SGDLS, CDR2 YYNGEE. DNA for the CDR3: TGTGCCAGCAGCGTAGAAGCAGGGCGGACTGAAGCTTTCTTT. Protein: CASSVEAGRTEAFF.

The V and J genes are TRBV18 and TRBJ1-5; D perhaps matches TRBD1 (5 bases). Germline V lookup: CDR1 KGHSH, CDR2 LQKENI. V lost 1 base and J 9 bases, leaving 19 bases between the germline ends. The CDR3 runs to 16 residues. CDR3 bases: TGTGCCAGCTCACCACGCGGAGGGACGGACGGTCGGCCCCAGCATTTT. Translation gives CASSPRGGTDGRPQHF. The full variable domain, its missing parts supplied by reference TRBV18 and TRBJ1-5, is NAGVMQNPRHLVRRRGQEARLRCSPMKGHSHVYWYRQLPEEGLKFMVYLQKENIIDESGMPKERFSAEFPKEGPSILRIQQVVRGDSAAYFCASSPRGGTDGRPQHFGDGTRLSIL.

This clonotype was counted ten times or more. The V gene is TRBV14, the J gene TRBJ2-2; tentatively, D is TRBD2 (6 bases). Germline CDR1 is SGHDN and CDR2 is FVKESK. V lost 0 bases to trimming and J lost 1 base, with 12 bases between them. The CDR3 is 17 residues long. The DNA for the CDR3 is TGTGCCAGCAGCCAAGATAGGCGAGCGGGGAACACCGGGGAGCTGTTTTTT. It codes for CASSQDRRAGNTGELFF.

Worth noting for this clonotype: The junction does not match germline at one end; this may be a read error. The J gene is TRBJ2-7, the V gene TRBV7-8; perhaps TRBD1 as D (6 bases). CDR3 length: 8 amino acids. Germline lookup yields CDR1 SGHVS and CDR2 FQNEAQ. The CDR3 sequence: CASSSGAF. Written as DNA, the CDR3 is TGTGCCAGCAGTTCAGGGGCGTTC.

This clonotype was recorded many times. The rearrangement joins TRBV12-3 or TRBV12-4 to TRBJ1-2, with 10 bases identical to TRBD1. The junction had 5 bases not matched to a gene; V was cut back by 6 bases and J by 4 bases. The CDR3 sequence is 14 residues long. CDR3 in amino acids: CASSTGTGVYGYTF. The CDR3, as DNA: TGTGCCAGCAGCACAGGGACAGGGGTCTATGGCTACACCTTC.

This clonotype was seen repeatedly, ten times or more. This chain joins TRBV2 and TRBJ2-7; 10 bases agree with TRBD1. CDR1 and CDR2 from the germline V gene are SNHLY and FYNNEI. Unmatched junction bases numbered 3, after V lost 8 bases and J lost 2 bases. CDR3 length: 13 residues. The CDR3 is CASEGQGAYEQYF. The DNA for the CDR3 is TGTGCCAGCGAAGGACAGGGGGCCTACGAGCAGTACTTC.

This clonotype was counted at least ten times. The chain employs TRBV7-8 and TRBJ1-2; 9 bases line up with TRBD1. Germline CDR1 reads SGHVS; CDR2 reads FQNEAQ. Trimming cost V 5 bases and J 0 bases; bases outside gene matches: 4. The CDR3 is made up of 15 amino acids. Here the CDR3 reads CASSPGQGSNYGYTF. In DNA form, the CDR3 reads TGTGCCAGCAGCCCAGGACAGGGGTCTAACTATGGCTACACCTTC.

This clonotype was detected a few times. The rearrangement uses TRBV5-1 and TRBJ1-1; 10 bases agree with TRBD1. Germline CDR1 reads SGHRS; CDR2 reads YFSETQ. The V gene end was trimmed by 0 bases and the J gene end by 0 bases; junction bases not matched to a gene: 2. CDR3 length equals 16 residues. This CDR3 reads CASSLGQGAVNTEAFF. CDR3 nucleotide sequence: TGCGCCAGCAGCTTGGGACAGGGGGCCGTGAACACTGAAGCTTTCTTT.

With respect to this clonotype: Given a much more abundant clone one base away, this may be a read error. The V call is TRBV20-1, the J call TRBJ1-4; the D gene is possibly TRBD1 (6 bases). This CDR3 has 14 amino acids. The germline V gene has CDR1 DFQATT and CDR2 SNEGSKA (reference sequence). The V end was cut by 4 bases, the J end by 7 bases, with 16 bases between. The CDR3 loop is CSAKEQGRVEKLFF. The CDR3 region has the DNA TGCAGTGCTAAGGAACAGGGTAGAGTTGAAAAACTGTTTTTT.

Only a few counts were recorded for this clonotype. V and J are TRBV24-1 and TRBJ1-1; the D is unclear. The CDR3 totals 13 residues. Germline V gene data show CDR1 as KGHDR and CDR2 as SFDVKD. The ends were cut back, 4 bases at V and 1 base at J, with 6 bases in the middle. Here the CDR3 reads CATSEKENTEAFF. The CDR3, as DNA: TGTGCCACCAGTGAGAAGGAGAACACTGAAGCTTTCTTT.

This clonotype has at least ten counts. V is TRBV29-1 and J is TRBJ2-7, with D unresolved. Germline CDR1 and CDR2: SQVTM and ANQGSEA. The CDR3 loop spans 11 amino acids. V gave up 7 bases and J gave up 1 base, with 8 bases separating them. The CDR3 coding sequence is TGCAGCGGACTGTGGTCCTACGAGCAGTACTTC. It is translated as CSGLWSYEQYF.

This clonotype was detected many times. The chain joins TRBV20-1 to TRBJ1-6; 10 nucleotides match TRBD1. CDR3 length: 13 amino acids. The trim removed 6 bases at V and 11 bases at J, leaving 7 bases unmatched. Germline V gene sequence: CDR1 DFQATT, CDR2 SNEGSKA (reference sequence). Here the CDR3 DNA reads TGCAGTGCAACCGGGACAGGGGATACACCCCTCCACTTT. Translated, it gives CSATGTGDTPLHF.

A few counts support this clonotype. In DNA, the CDR3 is TGCAGCGTCCGGGGGGCGTTAGAGCAGTACTTC. This gives the protein CSVRGALEQYF. The J gene is TRBJ2-7, the V gene TRBV29-1; TRBD2 is a possible D gene (7 bases). The CDR3 totals 11 residues. Trimming removed 6 bases from V and 7 bases from J, with 13 bases in between. Germline V gives CDR1 SQVTM, CDR2 ANQGSEA.

This clonotype was counted many times. This chain links TRBV10-3 with TRBJ2-7; D ambiguous. Trimming cost V 3 bases and J 2 bases, with 8 bases left between them. From germline, CDR1 is ENHRY and CDR2 SYGVKD. The CDR3 sequence is 13 residues long. The CDR3 DNA reads as TGTGCCATCAGTGAACATCGTCCCTACGAGCAGTACTTC. Translating it yields CAISEHRPYEQYF.

This clonotype was counted many times. The chain links TRBV29-1 to TRBJ1-4, with D possibly matching TRBD1 (6 bases). Trimming took 6 bases from V and 0 from J, leaving 11 bases between them. Germline assignment: CDR1 SQVTM and CDR2 ANQGSEA. This CDR3 region has 14 residues. The CDR3 DNA follows: TGCAGCGTGGCTAGACAGGCAACTAATGAAAAACTGTTTTTT. This gives the protein CSVARQATNEKLFF.